The next 2 T cell receptor beta chains were all read from a single sample in a study of blood T cell repertoires in COVID-19. Produced via immunoSEQ multiplex PCR; TCRdb's table is partial and in-frame only. This table holds roughly 230,000 clones, about 79% found once. The sample comprised PBMCs or T cells enriched from blood (not recorded which). The receptors originated from a woman aged 55-69 years who had recovered from COVID-19.

This sequence joins TRBV5-1 and TRBJ2-1; 11 bases align to TRBD2. Trimming cost V 0 bases and J 9 bases; bases outside gene matches: 5. The CDR3 runs 15 residues. Germline-derived CDR1 and CDR2 are SGHRS and YFSETQ. In DNA form, the CDR3 reads TGCGCCAGCAGCTTGGATCTAGCGGGGGGCCTTGAGCAGTTCTTC. Its translation is CASSLDLAGGLEQFF.

The rearrangement links TRBV6-6 to TRBJ2-2, with TRBD2 matching 9 bases. V shed 5 bases, J shed 0 bases, and the junction held 4 bases outside the gene matches. The length of the CDR3 is 16 residues. CDR1 and CDR2 (germline): MNHNY, SVGAGI (reference sequence). The CDR3 is CASSLAGTANTGELFF. The CDR3 nucleotides are TGTGCCAGCAGTCTAGCGGGGACCGCGAACACCGGGGAGCTGTTTTTT.